This T cell receptor (beta chain) was retrieved from a study of beta chain features in type 1 diabetes. General study points: Patients with Type 1 diabetes showed moderately but significantly shorter TCRB CDR3s in all four CD4+ subsets. Across patients, naive, central memory and Treg TCRB repertoires exhibited apparently greater similarity than was observed across healthy donors.

Details on this clone: Antigen unknown.

The CDR3 loop spans 14 amino acids. J lost 6 bases, V lost 6 bases, and 9 bases had no gene match. Germline lookup yields CDR1 SNHLY and CDR2 FYNNEI. The sequenced template was cDNA made from the entire isolated RNA. Clones were read by immunoSEQ multiplex PCR, and TCRdb kept only the in-frame ones, dropping some. This table holds 200,000 to 300,000 clones, around 13% found once. Sequences were obtained from naive CD4+ T cells from blood. The chain couples TRBV2 to TRBJ1-1; 8 nucleotides agree with TRBD1. This clonotype was obtained from a man aged 25-45 years with type 1 diabetes. The CDR3 nucleotides read TGTGCCAGCAGGGACGCAGGGGGCAGCGCTGAAGCTTTCTTT. Its translation: CASRDAGGSAEAFF.